Reported below is one T cell receptor beta chain. Germline and junction disagree at one end, which may indicate a read error. The method was immunoSEQ multiplex PCR; TCRdb's version includes in-frame clones alone and lacks a portion of them. The sample lists about 70,000 clones, about 92% occurring once. The CDR3 consists of 16 residues. Germline V lookup: CDR1 SSHAT, CDR2 FNYEAQ (reference sequence). This record comes from a study of T cell changes during pregnancy in multiple sclerosis. The receptor was isolated from a female donor in good health, enrolled as a control in a pregnancy study. V and J are TRBV7-7 and TRBJ2-5, with 10 positions matching TRBD1. The sequences come from peripheral blood, collected in the second trimester of pregnancy. DNA of the CDR3: TGTGCTAGCAGCCTCTCCGGGACAGGGGACGGAAAGACCCAGTACTTC. It specifies CASSLSGTGDGKTQYF.